This T cell receptor (beta chain) was identified during a study of cytotoxic CD8 clonotypes in ibrutinib-treated CLL. The method was immunoSEQ multiplex PCR; TCRdb's version includes in-frame clones alone and lacks a portion of them. The table shows 40,000 to 55,000 clones, with approximately 87% occurring only once. Trimming pared 4 bases from V and 5 bases from J, leaving 11 bases between. CDR1 is MNHEY, CDR2 SMNVEV, per germline (reference sequence). The CDR3 spans 13 residues. The starting material was PBMCs, obtained after 24 months of ibrutinib treatment. The source is a human donor with chronic lymphocytic leukemia. This chain joins TRBV27 and TRBJ1-2; TRBD1 is a possible D gene (6 bases). This CDR3 is CASSSGVWYGYTF. Written as DNA, the CDR3 is TGTGCCAGCAGTTCAGGGGTCTGGTATGGCTACACCTTC.